Listed here are 32 T cell receptor beta chains from one sample, sequenced in a study of blood T cell repertoires in COVID-19. Profiling relied on immunoSEQ multiplex PCR, and the TCRdb table lists in-frame clones only, not all of them. The repertoire holds about 140,000 clones, with 87% as singletons. The source material was peripheral blood. The origin of the receptors is a woman between 40 and 50 years old with acute or convalescent COVID-19.

The J gene is TRBJ1-4, the V gene TRBV18; a weak D match, TRBD1 (5 bases). CDR1 KGHSH and CDR2 LQKENI come from the germline V gene. Trimming shortened V by 1 base and J by 0 bases, and 18 bases separated the two germline ends. This CDR3 is 19 amino acids long. The CDR3 DNA reads as TGTGCCAGCTCACCACGGTCGGCGCAGGGTGCTGCAACTAATGAAAAACTGTTTTTT. It specifies CASSPRSAQGAATNEKLFF.

J is TRBJ2-1 and V is TRBV7-3; 9 positions match TRBD2. CDR1 is SGHTA, CDR2 FQGTGA, per germline. The CDR3 runs 12 residues. Losses at the gene ends were 4 bases for V and 13 bases for J; bases not matched to a gene: 5. This CDR3 reads CASSSPSGIQFF. CDR3 DNA sequence: TGTGCCAGCAGCTCCCCTAGCGGGATCCAGTTCTTC.

This rearrangement joins TRBV30 to TRBJ2-5; 8 bases are shared with TRBD1. The V gene's germline CDR1 is GTSNPN and CDR2 SVGIG (reference sequence). With V trimmed by 1 base and J by 5 bases, 12 bases remained unmatched. The CDR3 extends over 16 amino acids. Written as DNA, the CDR3 is TGTGCCTGGAGTGACCCAGGGGGCGAAACGGAGGAGACCCAGTACTTC. This codes for CAWSDPGGETEETQYF.

The genes are TRBV6-1 and TRBJ2-2; possible D gene TRBD1, 6 bases. With 2 bases removed from V and 2 bases from J, the gap between germline ends came to 18 bases. This CDR3 spans 18 amino acids. Germline assignment: CDR1 MNHNS and CDR2 SASEGT. CDR3 loop: CASSEKDRRQSNTGELFF. DNA of the CDR3: TGTGCCAGCAGTGAAAAAGACAGGCGACAATCAAACACCGGGGAGCTGTTTTTT.

The chain links TRBV11-3 to TRBJ2-3, with 10 bases matching TRBD2. The germline CDR1 and CDR2 sequences are SGHNT and YENEEA. The CDR3 contains 15 residues. V was pared by 4 bases and J by 2 bases, with 3 bases of the junction left unmatched. The CDR3 DNA is TGTGCCAGCAGCTCTAGCGGGGGACCCACAGATACGCAGTATTTT. Translating gives CASSSSGGPTDTQYF.

This chain connects TRBV5-1 to TRBJ1-1; TRBD1 matches at 7 bases. This CDR3 contains 13 residues. The germline V gene encodes CDR1 SGHRS and CDR2 YFSETQ. The J segment lost 1 base and the V segment lost 4 bases, leaving 1 base of the junction unmatched. The CDR3 sequence is CASSRTGNTEAFF. The CDR3 nucleotides are TGCGCCAGCAGCCGGACAGGGAACACTGAAGCTTTCTTT.

V gene TRBV7-9 combines with J gene TRBJ1-1; 11 bases align to TRBD1. Germline lookup yields CDR1 SEHNR and CDR2 FQNEAQ (reference sequence). V shed 5 bases and J 3 bases; nucleotides not matched to a gene: 5. The CDR3 is made up of 15 amino acids. CDR3 bases: TGTGCCAGCAGCCCTCGGACAGGGGGCCACACTGAAGCTTTCTTT. Translation gives CASSPRTGGHTEAFF. Complete variable domain (other parts from reference TRBV7-9 and TRBJ1-1): DTGVSQNPRHKITKRGQNVTFRCDPISEHNRLYWYRQTLGQGPEFLTYFQNEAQLEKSRLLSDRFSAERPKGSFSTLEIQRTEQGDSAMYLCASSPRTGGHTEAFFGQGTRLTVV.

The chain joins TRBV4-3 to TRBJ2-3, with TRBD1 matching over 9 bases. The germline V gene has CDR1 LGHNA and CDR2 YSLEER. This CDR3 spans 16 amino acids. The V segment lost 1 base and the J segment 5 bases; nucleotides outside the gene matches: 7. Here the CDR3 DNA reads TGCGCCAGCAGCCAAGCTCCGACAGGGGGGGGAGATACGCAGTATTTT. Its protein is CASSQAPTGGGDTQYF.

This clone was recorded only once. CDR3 nucleotides: TGTGCCAGCAGCTTGGTTTCGACTCTCCCCACAGATACGCAGTATTTT. Translating it yields CASSLVSTLPTDTQYF. The chain couples TRBV5-8 to TRBJ2-3; no reliable D call. Trimming stripped 0 bases from V and 2 bases from J, with 13 bases between. This CDR3 contains 16 residues. CDR1 and CDR2 from the germline V gene are SGHTS and YDEGEE. The full variable domain, completed using reference TRBV5-8 and TRBJ2-3, is EAGVTQSPTHLIKTRGQQATLRCSPISGHTSVYWYQQALGLGLQFLLWYDEGEERNRGNFPPRFSGRQFPNYSSELNVNALELEDSALYLCASSLVSTLPTDTQYFGPGTRLTVL.

The chain couples TRBV6-5 to TRBJ2-2; 7 bases match TRBD2. CDR3 size: 13 residues. Germline-derived CDR1 and CDR2 are MNHEY and SVGAGI. V was pared by 9 bases and J by 2 bases, with 3 bases of the junction left unmatched. The CDR3 sequence: CASGGDNTGELFF. In nucleotides, the CDR3 is TGTGCCAGTGGGGGGGACAACACCGGGGAGCTGTTTTTT.

The V gene is TRBV27, the J gene TRBJ1-1, with D tentatively TRBD1 (6 bases). Between the trimmed V and J ends, which lost 5 bases and 5 bases, there was a span of 18 bases. Germline values: CDR1 MNHEY, CDR2 SMNVEV (reference sequence). CDR3 length equals 15 residues. The CDR3 coding sequence is TGTGCCAGCAGTGAACGTACAGGGCGGGCGACTGAAGCTTTCTTT. It codes for CASSERTGRATEAFF.

The chain couples TRBV18 to TRBJ2-3; D possibly corresponds to TRBD1 (6 bases). The V end lost 1 base, the J end lost 0 bases, and 8 bases lay between the germline ends. CDR3 size: 15 residues. CDR1 KGHSH and CDR2 LQKENI come from the germline V gene. The CDR3 DNA follows: TGTGCCAGCTCACCACAGGGGGTTAGCACAGATACGCAGTATTTT. As protein: CASSPQGVSTDTQYF.

The V and J genes are TRBV24-1 and TRBJ2-7; D is unresolved. V lost 8 bases, J lost 2 bases, and 9 bases lay in between. The germline V gene has CDR1 KGHDR and CDR2 SFDVKD. The CDR3 consists of 12 residues. CDR3: CATTLGPYEQYF. In DNA form, the CDR3 reads TGTGCCACCACTCTTGGGCCCTACGAGCAGTACTTC.

This clone was seen only once. The chain's CDR3 is CASRGGRNTEAFF. CDR3 DNA: TGTGCCAGCAGGGGAGGGAGGAACACTGAAGCTTTCTTT. The chain uses TRBV27 and TRBJ1-1; D ambiguous. V was cut by 6 bases and J by 1 base, with 9 bases left in between. This CDR3 has 13 residues. Looked up from germline, CDR1 is MNHEY and CDR2 is SMNVEV (reference sequence).

This clone was recorded once. This chain uses TRBV27 with TRBJ1-1; weak D call: TRBD1 (6 bases). This CDR3 is 18 amino acids long. Germline V gene data show CDR1 as MNHEY and CDR2 as SMNVEV (reference sequence). With 3 bases removed from V and 2 bases from J, the gap between germline ends came to 22 bases. This chain's CDR3 is CASSFGLGRGPFNTEAFF. DNA for the CDR3: TGTGCCAGCAGTTTTGGATTGGGCAGGGGACCCTTTAACACTGAAGCTTTCTTT.

The chain employs TRBV30 and TRBJ2-2, with D perhaps matching TRBD2 (6 bases). V dropped 4 bases and J dropped 0 bases, with 6 bases sitting between them. The germline V gene has CDR1 GTSNPN and CDR2 SVGIG (reference sequence). CDR3 length: 13 amino acids. The CDR3 region has the DNA TGTGCCTGGACTAGCGCGAACACCGGGGAGCTGTTTTTT. Its translation is CAWTSANTGELFF.

V usage is TRBV4-1 and J usage is TRBJ2-3; D may be TRBD2 (7 bases). The CDR3 length is 13 residues. V lost 3 bases and J lost 6, with 10 bases in between. Germline CDR1 MGHRA, CDR2 YSYEKL. The CDR3 sequence: CASSHGGPDTQYF. The CDR3 DNA reads TGCGCCAGCAGCCACGGGGGGCCCGATACGCAGTATTTT.

The V call is TRBV7-9, the J call TRBJ2-2, with 9 nucleotides matching TRBD1. Germline trimming cut 8 bases from V and 6 bases from J; bases unmatched to any gene: 4. The CDR3 has 13 amino acids. Looked up from germline, CDR1 is SEHNR and CDR2 is FQNEAQ (reference sequence). The CDR3 DNA sequence: TGTGCCAGCGGCGACAGGGGGGCCGGGGAGCTGTTTTTT. Translating it yields CASGDRGAGELFF.

This clone was found a few times. The chain uses TRBV7-2 and TRBJ1-5; D gene uncertain. Germline V gene sequence: CDR1 SGHTA, CDR2 FQGNSA. V was clipped by 0 bases and J by 6 bases, with 9 bases between them. This CDR3 is built from 14 residues. CDR3 sequence reads: CASSLAIRVQPQHF. As DNA, the CDR3 is TGTGCCAGCAGCTTAGCGATACGGGTTCAGCCCCAGCATTTT. Full variable domain (missing parts from reference TRBV7-2 and TRBJ1-5): GAGVSQSPSNKVTEKGKDVELRCDPISGHTALYWYRQSLGQGLEFLIYFQGNSAPDKSGLPSDRFSAERTGGSVSTLTIQRTQQEDSAVYLCASSLAIRVQPQHFGDGTRLSIL.

The V call is TRBV6-2 or TRBV6-3, the J call TRBJ2-7, with a weak D call TRBD2 (7 bases). V shed 6 bases and J shed 5 bases, with 23 bases lying between them. Germline loops: CDR1 MNHEY, CDR2 SVGEGT. The length of the CDR3 is 16 residues. CDR3 DNA sequence: TGTGCCAGCAGCCGATTAGACAGGCGGGAGTGGGACGAGCAGTACTTC. Residues: CASSRLDRREWDEQYF.

The rearrangement uses TRBV12-5 and TRBJ2-7; 9 positions match TRBD2. Per germline, CDR1 LGHNT and CDR2 FRNRAP. The CDR3 consists of 17 residues. With 8 bases clipped from V and 0 bases from J, the junction kept 14 bases outside the gene matches. CDR3 sequence: CASSSAPGLANSYEQYF. Written as DNA, the CDR3 is TGTGCTAGTTCTTCCGCTCCAGGACTAGCGAACTCCTACGAGCAGTACTTC.

The chain joins TRBV6-5 to TRBJ1-5; possible D gene TRBD1, 5 bases. Germline V gene lookup returns CDR1 MNHEY and CDR2 SVGAGI. Trimming took off 0 bases at V and 7 bases at J, with 13 bases between the two ends. This CDR3 is 15 amino acids long. The CDR3 nucleotides are TGTGCCAGCAGTTACTCGGGGAGGGGACGGCAGCCCCAGCATTTT. It specifies CASSYSGRGRQPQHF.

The chain recombines TRBV28 with TRBJ2-5, with 11 bases fitting TRBD2. Germline V gene data show CDR1 as MDHEN and CDR2 as SYDVKM. This CDR3 has 16 amino acids. Unmatched junction bases numbered 5, after V lost 0 bases and J lost 5 bases. The CDR3 reads CASSLWVAGGPETQYF. CDR3 in DNA: TGTGCCAGCAGTTTATGGGTAGCGGGGGGGCCTGAGACCCAGTACTTC.

The chain has TRBV7-9 and TRBJ2-7; D is perhaps TRBD2 (5 bases). V lost 4 bases and J 3 bases, leaving 10 bases between the germline ends. Germline loops: CDR1 SEHNR, CDR2 FQNEAQ (reference sequence). The CDR3 extends over 13 amino acids. CDR3 sequence: CASSSRGFYEQYF. CDR3 DNA sequence: TGTGCCAGCAGCTCTCGAGGGTTCTACGAGCAGTACTTC.

This chain connects TRBV11-3 to TRBJ2-3, with D tentatively TRBD2 (6 bases). This CDR3 region has 14 residues. Germline V gene lookup returns CDR1 SGHNT and CDR2 YENEEA. Trimming removed 4 bases at V and 2 bases at J, with 10 bases between. DNA for the CDR3: TGTGCCAGCAGCTCCTGGACTAACACAGATACGCAGTATTTT. Its translation: CASSSWTNTDTQYF.

The genes are TRBV10-3 and TRBJ1-2, with unresolved D. The CDR3 runs to 13 residues. CDR1 is ENHRY, CDR2 SYGVKD, per germline. V lost 2 bases to trimming and J lost 8 bases, with 12 bases between them. The CDR3 sequence: CAISEGLADGYTF. CDR3 DNA: TGTGCCATCAGTGAGGGACTTGCGGACGGCTACACCTTC.

The chain links TRBV7-2 to TRBJ1-2; D is unclear. With 5 bases removed from V and 4 bases from J, the gap between germline ends came to 14 bases. Germline CDR1 and CDR2: SGHTA and FQGNSA. This CDR3 is 14 amino acids long. The CDR3 nucleotides are TGTGCCAGCAGCCTAAGGTTCGCGGGCTATGGCTACACCTTC. This codes for CASSLRFAGYGYTF.

This clone was seen a few times. In the same sample, other DNA sequences code for this CDR3. The chain couples TRBV7-8 to TRBJ1-2, with D uncertain. This CDR3 has 15 amino acids. Germline values: CDR1 SGHVS, CDR2 FQNEAQ. Trimming took off 2 bases at V and 0 bases at J, with 10 bases between the two ends. In nucleotides, the CDR3 is TGTGCCAGCAGCTTAAATCGAGGTTCTAACTATGGCTACACCTTC. Encoded protein: CASSLNRGSNYGYTF. Variable domain in full (rest from reference TRBV7-8 and TRBJ1-2): GAGVSQSPRYKVAKRGQDVALRCDPISGHVSLFWYQQALGQGPEFLTYFQNEAQLDKSGLPSDRFFAERPEGSVSTLKIQRTQQEDSAVYLCASSLNRGSNYGYTFGSGTRLTVV.

J is TRBJ1-4 and V is TRBV28, with D perhaps TRBD1 (5 bases). V shed 9 bases and J shed 11 bases, with 16 bases lying between them. The CDR3 sequence is 12 residues long. Germline V gives CDR1 MDHEN, CDR2 SYDVKM. Written as DNA, the CDR3 is TGTGCCAGTATGGACCCGGGGGAGAAACTGTTTTTT. Translating it yields CASMDPGEKLFF.

This clone appeared a single time. V gene TRBV29-1 combines with J gene TRBJ1-5, with D possibly being TRBD1 (6 bases). The CDR3 sequence is 13 residues long. Germline lookup yields CDR1 SQVTM and CDR2 ANQGSEA. V was clipped by 2 bases and J by 4 bases, with 9 bases between them. The CDR3 DNA reads as TGCAGCGTTGAATTGGACAGAAATCAGCCCCAGCATTTT. Its translation is CSVELDRNQPQHF.

The V call is TRBV28, the J call TRBJ1-5; 8 bases agree with TRBD1. Germline assignment: CDR1 MDHEN and CDR2 SYDVKM. This CDR3 has 16 amino acids. The V gene end was trimmed by 7 bases and the J gene end by 4 bases; junction bases not matched to a gene: 12. The CDR3 sequence is CASNPAGQGQNQPQHF. For the CDR3, the DNA is TGTGCCAGCAACCCCGCCGGACAGGGCCAAAATCAGCCCCAGCATTTT.

This clone was seen a single time. The genes are TRBV7-2 and TRBJ1-1; D possibly corresponds to TRBD1 (6 bases). The CDR3 spans 13 residues. Germline V gene sequence: CDR1 SGHTA, CDR2 FQGNSA. V was trimmed by 0 bases and J by 9 bases, leaving 11 bases between them. In DNA, the CDR3 is TGTGCCAGCAGCTTAGCGGAGGGGGGGCAAGCTTTCTTT. Encoded protein: CASSLAEGGQAFF.